This T cell receptor (beta chain) derives from a study of blood T cell repertoires in COVID-19. Study at large: PBMCs, B-cell-depleted T cells, or T cells were the source of the cDNA or gDNA that made up the material.

Produced via immunoSEQ multiplex PCR; TCRdb's table is partial and in-frame only. The table records 50,000 or so clones, 90% of them present only once. Material: peripheral blood. The sequence came from a man aged 55-75 years with active COVID-19.

CDR3 in amino acids: CASSLKLAYNEQFF. CDR3 nucleotides: TGTGCCAGCAGCTTGAAGCTAGCCTACAATGAGCAGTTCTTC. This sequence joins TRBV5-5 and TRBJ2-1; D not certain. CDR1 is SGHKS, CDR2 YYEKEE, per germline (reference sequence). V shed 1 base and J shed 2 bases, with 7 bases lying between them. The CDR3 has 14 residues.